This is a list of T cell receptor beta chains from one sample in a study of T-cell memory formation after mild COVID-19. From the 5' RACE reads, TCRdb called clonotypes with MiXCR, one entry per CDR3 protein. The table has 140,000 to 150,000 distinct CDR3 sequences, 25% seen once; the top ten hold roughly 24%. Sequencing was done on a sample of PBMCs or a T cell subset sorted from them (not recorded which). These receptors all come from an adult woman who had mild COVID-19 (a few samples of this study predate the infection). Cell type and time point are not known. Each CDR3 is given with its conserved first and last residue. Fields, in order: clone size, V gene, J gene, D gene, CDR3 DNA, CDR3 protein. A D gene is named only where the DNA matches it firmly. Size is omitted from some rows. Given values are once, few, many or a class for expanded clones.

abundance: -; v_gene: TRBV7-9; j_gene: TRBJ1-6; d_gene: -; CDR3nt: TGTGCCATCGGACTGATAAATTCACCCCTCCACTTT; CDR3aa: CAIGLINSPLHF
abundance: few; v_gene: TRBV5-1; j_gene: TRBJ2-7; d_gene: -; CDR3nt: TGCGCCAGCAGCTTCCCGAGTCGGGCCGACGAGCAGTACTTC; CDR3aa: CASSFPSRADEQYF
abundance: many; v_gene: TRBV5-1; j_gene: TRBJ2-7; d_gene: -; CDR3nt: TGCGCCAGCAGCTTGATGGGCTACGAGCAGTACTTC; CDR3aa: CASSLMGYEQYF
abundance: few; v_gene: TRBV7-9; j_gene: TRBJ1-6; d_gene: TRBD1; CDR3nt: TGTGCCAGCAGTTCCACTGACAGGGGCCCCTATAATTCACCCCTCCACTTT; CDR3aa: CASSSTDRGPYNSPLHF
abundance: -; v_gene: TRBV20-1; j_gene: TRBJ2-1; d_gene: -; CDR3nt: TGCAGTGCTGACGACAGTGAGCAGTTCTTC; CDR3aa: CSADDSEQFF
abundance: -; v_gene: TRBV20-1; j_gene: TRBJ1-1; d_gene: -; CDR3nt: TGCAGTGTCCCCGGGACCCGAGGGACTGAAGCTTTCTTT; CDR3aa: CSVPGTRGTEAFF
abundance: few; v_gene: TRBV2; j_gene: TRBJ2-7; d_gene: TRBD1; CDR3nt: TGTGCCAGCAGTGATGACCGGGACAGAGTCTCCTACGAGCAGTACTTC; CDR3aa: CASSDDRDRVSYEQYF
abundance: -; v_gene: TRBV7-9; j_gene: TRBJ1-2; d_gene: -; CDR3nt: TGTGCCAGCAGCTTAGCCGGACTTGAACCTGGCGGCTACACCTTC; CDR3aa: CASSLAGLEPGGYTF
abundance: -; v_gene: TRBV7-9; j_gene: TRBJ2-2; d_gene: -; CDR3nt: TGTGCCAGCAGCTCCCGGGACACGAAGAACACCGGGGAGCTGTTTTTT; CDR3aa: CASSSRDTKNTGELFF
abundance: -; v_gene: TRBV5-6; j_gene: TRBJ2-7; d_gene: TRBD1; CDR3nt: TGTGCCAGCAGCTCCGGGACAGGGGGGTACGAGAAGTACTTC; CDR3aa: CASSSGTGGYEKYF
abundance: -; v_gene: TRBV7-6; j_gene: TRBJ2-6; d_gene: TRBD2; CDR3nt: TGTGCCAGCAGCCGCCCTGCTCGGGGGGAGAGCTCTGGGGCCAACGTCCTGACTTTC; CDR3aa: CASSRPARGESSGANVLTF
abundance: few; v_gene: TRBV10-3; j_gene: TRBJ2-5; d_gene: -; CDR3nt: TGTGCCATCAGTGAGTCGCCCACAGGGGGGGATTTCCAAGAGACCCAGTACTTC; CDR3aa: CAISESPTGGDFQETQYF
abundance: -; v_gene: TRBV7-9; j_gene: TRBJ2-7; d_gene: -; CDR3nt: TGTGCCAGCACCCCGGAGGCATCCTACGAGCAGTACTTC; CDR3aa: CASTPEASYEQYF
abundance: few; v_gene: TRBV6-2/TRBV6-3; j_gene: TRBJ2-3; d_gene: -; CDR3nt: TGTGCCAGCAGCCTGACCGAGACAGATACGCAGTATTTT; CDR3aa: CASSLTETDTQYF
abundance: few; v_gene: TRBV14; j_gene: TRBJ2-1; d_gene: -; CDR3nt: TGTGCCAGCACCGATCGGGCTAGCGTGTATAATGAGCAGTTCTTC; CDR3aa: CASTDRASVYNEQFF
abundance: -; v_gene: TRBV29-1; j_gene: TRBJ2-5; d_gene: TRBD2; CDR3nt: TGCAGCGTTGAAATAGGTCTAGCGGGAGCAGAGACCCAGTACTTC; CDR3aa: CSVEIGLAGAETQYF
abundance: -; v_gene: TRBV6-5; j_gene: TRBJ1-5; d_gene: -; CDR3nt: TGTGCCAGCAGTTACTCGCAGACCCCTAGCAATCAGCCCCAGCATTTT; CDR3aa: CASSYSQTPSNQPQHF
abundance: -; v_gene: TRBV12-3/TRBV12-4; j_gene: TRBJ2-7; d_gene: -; CDR3nt: TGTGCCAGCAGTACTACCTACGACGGCTACGAGCAGTACTTC; CDR3aa: CASSTTYDGYEQYF
abundance: -; v_gene: TRBV4-3; j_gene: TRBJ2-3; d_gene: TRBD2; CDR3nt: TGCGCCAGCAGCCAACTCCCGGAGGGACTAGCGGGAGATTCCTCTAGCACAGATACGCAGTATTTT; CDR3aa: CASSQLPEGLAGDSSSTDTQYF
abundance: -; v_gene: TRBV11-3; j_gene: TRBJ2-1; d_gene: TRBD2; CDR3nt: TGTGCCAGCAGCTTAGTCTCTAGCGGGAACGGTGAGCAGTTCTTC; CDR3aa: CASSLVSSGNGEQFF
abundance: -; v_gene: TRBV12-3/TRBV12-4; j_gene: TRBJ1-5; d_gene: TRBD1; CDR3nt: TGTGCCAGCATTGGGACAGGGGTGAACAATCAGCCCCAGCATTTT; CDR3aa: CASIGTGVNNQPQHF
abundance: -; v_gene: TRBV4-1; j_gene: TRBJ2-1; d_gene: -; CDR3nt: TGCGCCAGCAGCCAAGTGGGGGAAGAGGATGAGCAGTTCTTC; CDR3aa: CASSQVGEEDEQFF
abundance: -; v_gene: TRBV2; j_gene: TRBJ2-7; d_gene: TRBD2; CDR3nt: TGTGCCAGCAGTGAAGCGCACCCTAGCGGGGTCTCCTACGAGCAGTACTTC; CDR3aa: CASSEAHPSGVSYEQYF
abundance: -; v_gene: TRBV12-3/TRBV12-4; j_gene: TRBJ1-1; d_gene: -; CDR3nt: TGTGCCAGCGTGGCCGGACACCTCACTGAAGCTTTCTTT; CDR3aa: CASVAGHLTEAFF
abundance: -; v_gene: TRBV30; j_gene: TRBJ2-7; d_gene: -; CDR3nt: TGTGCCTTAAGACGAATCGGCTACGAGCAGTACTTC; CDR3aa: CALRRIGYEQYF
abundance: few; v_gene: TRBV5-1; j_gene: TRBJ2-7; d_gene: -; CDR3nt: TGCGCCAGTCGGGGAGAGGGATCAGACGAGCAGTACTTC; CDR3aa: CASRGEGSDEQYF
abundance: few; v_gene: TRBV12-3/TRBV12-4; j_gene: TRBJ1-2; d_gene: -; CDR3nt: TGTGCCAGCATTGTCTGGTATGGCTACACCTTC; CDR3aa: CASIVWYGYTF
abundance: -; v_gene: TRBV9; j_gene: TRBJ1-1; d_gene: TRBD1; CDR3nt: TGTGCCAGCAGCTTCTACTCGGACAGGGTTTCTGAAGCTTTCTTT; CDR3aa: CASSFYSDRVSEAFF
abundance: -; v_gene: TRBV6-1; j_gene: TRBJ2-7; d_gene: TRBD1; CDR3nt: TGTGCCAGCAGTCCAGATTACAGGGGGGTTATCTACGAGCAGTACTTC; CDR3aa: CASSPDYRGVIYEQYF
abundance: once; v_gene: TRBV7-9; j_gene: TRBJ2-1; d_gene: -; CDR3nt: TGTGCCAGCGGTGAGTCCTCCTACAATGAGCAGTTCTTC; CDR3aa: CASGESSYNEQFF
abundance: -; v_gene: TRBV20-1; j_gene: TRBJ2-7; d_gene: -; CDR3nt: TGCAGTGCTAGATCAGCTCTGAACGAGCAGTACTTC; CDR3aa: CSARSALNEQYF
abundance: few; v_gene: TRBV13; j_gene: TRBJ2-5; d_gene: -; CDR3nt: TGTGCCAGCAGCTCCCATCCGGAAGAGACCCAGTACTTC; CDR3aa: CASSSHPEETQYF
abundance: -; v_gene: TRBV6-2/TRBV6-3; j_gene: TRBJ2-1; d_gene: -; CDR3nt: TGTGCCAGCAATAAATGGGGGGCTAAGCAGTTCTTC; CDR3aa: CASNKWGAKQFF
abundance: -; v_gene: TRBV4-2; j_gene: TRBJ2-7; d_gene: TRBD2; CDR3nt: TGTGCCAGCAGCCTCGAGCGGGAGGAACGCGAGCAGTACTTC; CDR3aa: CASSLEREEREQYF
abundance: few; v_gene: TRBV6-5; j_gene: TRBJ1-6; d_gene: TRBD1; CDR3nt: TGTGCCAGCAGTTACTCGGGGCTGGGACAGGGGCCCTATAATTCACCCCTCCACTTT; CDR3aa: CASSYSGLGQGPYNSPLHF
abundance: few; v_gene: TRBV4-3; j_gene: TRBJ2-1; d_gene: -; CDR3nt: TGCGCCAGCAGCCAAGATGGGAATGAGCAGTTCTTC; CDR3aa: CASSQDGNEQFF
abundance: -; v_gene: TRBV28; j_gene: TRBJ2-3; d_gene: TRBD2; CDR3nt: TGTGCCAGCAGTCGAACCCTAGCGGGAGCCCCAGATACGCAGTATTTT; CDR3aa: CASSRTLAGAPDTQYF
abundance: few; v_gene: TRBV7-9; j_gene: TRBJ2-3; d_gene: -; CDR3nt: TGTGCCAGCAGCTTTGGGCAGACAGATACGCAGTATTTT; CDR3aa: CASSFGQTDTQYF
abundance: -; v_gene: TRBV4-1; j_gene: TRBJ1-1; d_gene: -; CDR3nt: TGCGCCAGCAGCCAAAACACTGAAGCTTTCTTT; CDR3aa: CASSQNTEAFF
abundance: -; v_gene: TRBV2; j_gene: TRBJ1-1; d_gene: -; CDR3nt: TGTGCCAGCAGTGAGGCAGGTAACACTGAAGCTTTCTTT; CDR3aa: CASSEAGNTEAFF
abundance: -; v_gene: TRBV7-9; j_gene: TRBJ1-1; d_gene: TRBD1; CDR3nt: TGTGCCAGCAGCTTAGGTGGGGACAGAGAAGCTTTCTTT; CDR3aa: CASSLGGDREAFF
abundance: few; v_gene: TRBV9; j_gene: TRBJ2-7; d_gene: -; CDR3nt: TGTGCCAGCAGCGTAGGCCTAGCCTCCTACGAGCAGTACTTC; CDR3aa: CASSVGLASYEQYF